Shown below are 20 T cell receptor beta chains from a single sample sequenced in a study of human CD8 memory T cell subsets. The authors made TCR beta libraries using UMI-labeled 5' RACE. No DNA is given; TCRdb re-called the 5' RACE reads and lists each CDR3 protein once. The sample includes approximately 12,000 distinct CDR3 sequences. Sequenced material: CD8+ T cells from PBMCs. These receptors all stem from a human donor in good health.

This clonotype ranks as medium-sized in terms of frequency. The genes are TRBV28 and TRBJ1-1; TCRdb designates TRBD1, a call that cannot be tested without DNA. The CDR3 spans 14 residues. Germline V gene sequence: CDR1 MDHEN, CDR2 SYDVKM. CDR3 in amino acids: CASSPDIRNTEAFF.

The rearrangement uses TRBV19 and TRBJ2-5; TCRdb's D call of TRBD1 is untestable without DNA. Germline V lookup: CDR1 LNHDA, CDR2 SQIVND (reference sequence). The CDR3 contains 14 residues. CDR3 in amino acids: CATGGQEEWETQYF.

The V call is TRBV7-8, the J call TRBJ2-1; checking the TCRdb D call of TRBD2 is not possible without DNA. CDR1 and CDR2 from the germline V gene are SGHVS and FQNEAQ. CDR3 size: 15 residues. This CDR3 is CASSLVASGTTEQFF.

V and J are TRBV7-3 and TRBJ2-1. The CDR3 contains 17 residues. CDR1 is SGHTA, CDR2 FQGTGA, per germline. The CDR3 reads CASSAEHGGSSYNEQFF.

The chain employs TRBV28 and TRBJ2-7; absent DNA, TCRdb's TRBD1 call cannot be checked. Germline V gene lookup returns CDR1 MDHEN and CDR2 SYDVKM. CDR3 length: 15 amino acids. The CDR3 is CASHDRDSLFYEQYF. Drawing the rest from reference TRBV28 and TRBJ2-7, the complete variable domain is DVKVTQSSRYLVKRTGEKVFLECVQDMDHENMFWYRQDPGLGLRLIYFSYDVKMKEKGDIPEGYSVSREKKERFSLILESASTNQTSMYLCASHDRDSLFYEQYFGPGTRLTVT.

According to its frequency, this clonotype is medium-sized. This CDR3 is CASSDSPGTGVETGELFF. This chain connects TRBV7-8 to TRBJ2-2; no DNA is available, so the TRBD1 call from TCRdb remains unchecked. The CDR3 contains 18 residues. Germline V lookup: CDR1 SGHVS, CDR2 FQNEAQ.

The chain carries TRBV3-1 and TRBJ1-5. The CDR3 totals 14 residues. CDR1 LGHDT and CDR2 YNNKEL come from the germline V gene (reference sequence). The CDR3 region is CASSQEGYGQPQHF.

V is TRBV12-3 or TRBV12-4 and J is TRBJ2-7; the D gene TCRdb calls, TRBD1, cannot be checked with no DNA. CDR3 length: 12 amino acids. The CDR3 reads CASSPGIYEQYF.

The V and J genes are TRBV4-2 and TRBJ2-1. The CDR3 extends over 13 amino acids. Germline V CDR1 and CDR2: LGHNA, YNFKEQ. This CDR3 is CASSQVLVDEQFF.

The chain combines TRBV28 with TRBJ1-1; no DNA is available, so the TRBD1 call from TCRdb remains unchecked. Germline V lookup: CDR1 MDHEN, CDR2 SYDVKM. This CDR3 is built from 15 residues. This CDR3 reads CASRPQGTFGTEAFF.

V gene TRBV7-8 combines with J gene TRBJ2-1; TCRdb gives TRBD1 as the D gene, but with no DNA this cannot be confirmed. Germline-derived CDR1 and CDR2 are SGHVS and FQNEAQ. CDR3 length: 19 residues. The CDR3 loop is CASQLSGFLGAGSYNEQFF. Complete variable domain (other parts from reference TRBV7-8 and TRBJ2-1): GAGVSQSPRYKVAKRGQDVALRCDPISGHVSLFWYQQALGQGPEFLTYFQNEAQLDKSGLPSDRFFAERPEGSVSTLKIQRTQQEDSAVYLCASQLSGFLGAGSYNEQFFGPGTRLTVL.

Considering frequency, this clonotype is medium-sized (0.01 to 0.1%). The genes are TRBV5-6 and TRBJ2-1. Germline V gene sequence: CDR1 SGHDT, CDR2 YYEEEE. The CDR3 extends over 11 amino acids. CDR3 residues: CASSLGVEQFF.

The chain employs TRBV14 and TRBJ2-7; the TCRdb D gene call, TRBD1, has no DNA to confirm it. Germline V gene sequence: CDR1 SGHDN, CDR2 FVKESK. This CDR3 comprises 15 residues. CDR3: CASSQRDRGAYEQYF.

This clonotype is identified as medium-sized (0.01 to 0.1%) from frequency. This chain joins TRBV7-6 and TRBJ2-1; the TCRdb D gene call, TRBD2, has no DNA to confirm it. The CDR3 extends over 15 amino acids. Germline V lookup: CDR1 SGHVS, CDR2 FNYEAQ. CDR3 loop: CASSLDLAGGGEQFF.

CDR3 sequence reads: CATDKTNREVLGNYGYTF. The rearrangement uses TRBV12-3 or TRBV12-4 and TRBJ1-2; TCRdb selects TRBD1, and the lack of DNA leaves this call unchecked. CDR3 length: 18 residues.

Considering frequency, this clonotype is medium-sized. The J gene is TRBJ1-4, the V gene TRBV7-9; TCRdb indicates TRBD1, and absent DNA this call remains unverified. Per the germline V gene, CDR1 is SEHNR and CDR2 is FQNEAQ (reference sequence). This CDR3 has 16 residues. The CDR3 sequence: CASNQGGTHGFEKLFF.

The chain is built from TRBV7-8 and TRBJ2-1; TCRdb lists TRBD1, though no DNA is available to test this call. The length of the CDR3 is 17 residues. Germline V gives CDR1 SGHVS, CDR2 FQNEAQ. This CDR3 is CASSPQLGTEDYNEQFF.

The J gene is TRBJ2-2, the V gene TRBV20-1; checking the TCRdb D call of TRBD1 is not possible without DNA. From germline, CDR1 is DFQATT and CDR2 SNEGSKA (reference sequence). The CDR3 spans 13 residues. The CDR3 loop reads CSATGTAIGELFF.

V gene TRBV6-2 or TRBV6-3 combines with J gene TRBJ2-7; TCRdb gives TRBD1 as the D gene, but with no DNA this cannot be confirmed. The length of the CDR3 is 15 residues. The germline V gene encodes CDR1 MNHEY and CDR2 SVGEGT. This CDR3 reads CASRDGQGAYYEQYF.

V and J are TRBV12-3 or TRBV12-4 and TRBJ2-5. The CDR3 runs 12 residues. The chain's CDR3 is CASSWRGETQYF.